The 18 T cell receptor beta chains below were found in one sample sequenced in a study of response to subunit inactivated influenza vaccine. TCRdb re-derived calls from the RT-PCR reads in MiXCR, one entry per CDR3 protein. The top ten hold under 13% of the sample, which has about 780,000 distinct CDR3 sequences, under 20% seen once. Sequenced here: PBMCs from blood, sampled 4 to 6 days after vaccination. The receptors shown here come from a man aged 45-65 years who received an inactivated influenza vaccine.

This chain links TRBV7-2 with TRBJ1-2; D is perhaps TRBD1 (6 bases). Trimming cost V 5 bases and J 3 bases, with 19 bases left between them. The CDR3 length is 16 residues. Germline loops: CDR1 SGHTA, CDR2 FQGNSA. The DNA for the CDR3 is TGTGCCAGCAGCACTCGGACAGACCCACAGGACTATGGCTACACCTTC. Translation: CASSTRTDPQDYGYTF.

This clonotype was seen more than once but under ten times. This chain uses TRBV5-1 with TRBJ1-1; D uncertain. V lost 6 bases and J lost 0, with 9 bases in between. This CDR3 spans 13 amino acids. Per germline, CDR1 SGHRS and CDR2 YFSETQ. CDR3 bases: TGCGCCAGCAAGTTAGCGATGAACACTGAAGCTTTCTTT. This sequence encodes CASKLAMNTEAFF. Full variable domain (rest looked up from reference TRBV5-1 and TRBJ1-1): KAGVTQTPRYLIKTRGQQVTLSCSPISGHRSVSWYQQTPGQGLQFLFEYFSETQRNKGNFPGRFSGRQFSNSRSEMNVSTLELGDSALYLCASKLAMNTEAFFGQGTRLTVV.

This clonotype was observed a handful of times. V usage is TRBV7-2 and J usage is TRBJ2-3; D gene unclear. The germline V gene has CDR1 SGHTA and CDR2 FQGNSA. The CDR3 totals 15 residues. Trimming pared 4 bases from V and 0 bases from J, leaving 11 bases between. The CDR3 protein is CASSSQMGSTDTQYF. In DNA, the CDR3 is TGTGCCAGCAGCTCCCAGATGGGTAGCACAGATACGCAGTATTTT.

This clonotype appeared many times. CDR3 in amino acids: CASSLGGLGTEAFF. The CDR3 coding sequence is TGTGCCAGCAGTTTAGGGGGTCTCGGGACTGAAGCTTTCTTT. V and J are TRBV12-3 or TRBV12-4 and TRBJ1-1; D gene uncertain. V was clipped by 1 base and J by 5 bases, with 11 bases between them. The CDR3 spans 14 residues.

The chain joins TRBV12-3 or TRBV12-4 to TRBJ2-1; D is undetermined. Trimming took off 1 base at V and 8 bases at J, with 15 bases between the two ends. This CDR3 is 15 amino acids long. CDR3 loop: CASSLVGSYGDEQFF. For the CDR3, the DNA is TGTGCCAGCAGTTTAGTAGGCTCTTACGGAGATGAGCAGTTCTTC.

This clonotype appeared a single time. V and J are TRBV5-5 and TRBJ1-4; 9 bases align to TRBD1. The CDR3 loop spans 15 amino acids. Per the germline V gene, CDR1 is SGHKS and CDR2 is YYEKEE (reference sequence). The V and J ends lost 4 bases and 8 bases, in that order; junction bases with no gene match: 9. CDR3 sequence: CASSATGTGLEKLFF. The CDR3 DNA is TGTGCCAGCAGCGCCACCGGGACAGGGTTGGAAAAACTGTTTTTT.

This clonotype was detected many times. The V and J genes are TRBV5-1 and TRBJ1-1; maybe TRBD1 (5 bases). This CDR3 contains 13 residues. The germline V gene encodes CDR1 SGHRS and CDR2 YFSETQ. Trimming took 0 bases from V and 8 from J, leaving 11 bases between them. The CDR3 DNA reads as TGCGCCAGCAGCTTGGCTGGGCAGGGCGAAGCTTTCTTT. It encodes CASSLAGQGEAFF.

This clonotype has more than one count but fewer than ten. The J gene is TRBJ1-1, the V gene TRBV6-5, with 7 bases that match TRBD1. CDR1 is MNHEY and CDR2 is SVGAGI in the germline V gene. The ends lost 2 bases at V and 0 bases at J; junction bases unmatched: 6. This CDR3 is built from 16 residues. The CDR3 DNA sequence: TGTGCCAGCAGTTACCCCAAGGGACAGATGAACACTGAAGCTTTCTTT. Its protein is CASSYPKGQMNTEAFF.

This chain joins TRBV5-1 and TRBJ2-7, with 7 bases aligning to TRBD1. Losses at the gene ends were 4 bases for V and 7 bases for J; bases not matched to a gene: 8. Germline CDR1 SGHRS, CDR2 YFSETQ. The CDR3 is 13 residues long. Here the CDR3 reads CASSPGQWGEQYF. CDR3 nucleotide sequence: TGCGCCAGCAGCCCGGGACAGTGGGGAGAGCAGTACTTC. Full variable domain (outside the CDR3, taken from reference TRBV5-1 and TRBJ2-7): KAGVTQTPRYLIKTRGQQVTLSCSPISGHRSVSWYQQTPGQGLQFLFEYFSETQRNKGNFPGRFSGRQFSNSRSEMNVSTLELGDSALYLCASSPGQWGEQYFGPGTRLTVT.

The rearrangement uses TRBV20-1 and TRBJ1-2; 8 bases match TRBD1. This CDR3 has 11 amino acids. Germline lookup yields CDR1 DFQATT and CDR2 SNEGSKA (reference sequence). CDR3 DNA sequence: TGCCTGGGACAGGAGAATTATGGCTACACCTTC. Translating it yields CLGQENYGYTF.

Here the CDR3 DNA reads TGTGCCAGCAGCTTATTCGCAGCGCTCTCCTACGAGCAGTACTTC. Protein product: CASSLFAALSYEQYF. The gene calls are TRBV7-2 and TRBJ2-7; D remains ambiguous. Deletions cut 2 bases from V and 0 bases from J, with 11 bases between. Germline V gene lookup returns CDR1 SGHTA and CDR2 FQGNSA. The CDR3 has 15 amino acids.

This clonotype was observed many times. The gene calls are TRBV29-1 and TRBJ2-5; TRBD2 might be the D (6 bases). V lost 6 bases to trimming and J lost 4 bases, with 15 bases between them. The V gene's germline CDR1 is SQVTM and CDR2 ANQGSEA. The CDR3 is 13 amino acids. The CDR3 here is CSVPRGGGETQYF. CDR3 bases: TGCAGCGTCCCGCGGGGAGGTGGAGAGACCCAGTACTTC. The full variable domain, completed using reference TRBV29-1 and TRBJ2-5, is SAVISQKPSRDICQRGTSLTIQCQVDSQVTMMFWYRQQPGQSLTLIATANQGSEATYESGFVIDKFPISRPNLTFSTLTVSNMSPEDSSIYLCSVPRGGGETQYFGPGTRLLVL.

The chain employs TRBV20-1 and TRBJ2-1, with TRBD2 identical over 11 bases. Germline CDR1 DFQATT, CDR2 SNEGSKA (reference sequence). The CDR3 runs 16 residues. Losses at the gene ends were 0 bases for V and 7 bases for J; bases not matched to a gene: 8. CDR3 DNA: TGCAGTGCTAGAGATTGGGTGTCTAGCGGGAGGAATGAGCAGTTCTTC. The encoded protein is CSARDWVSSGRNEQFF.

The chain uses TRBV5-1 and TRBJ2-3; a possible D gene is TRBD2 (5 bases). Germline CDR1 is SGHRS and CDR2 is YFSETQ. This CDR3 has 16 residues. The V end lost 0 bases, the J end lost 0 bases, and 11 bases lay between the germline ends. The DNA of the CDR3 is TGCGCCAGCAGCTTGGCGGGGTCTACTAGCACAGATACGCAGTATTTT. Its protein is CASSLAGSTSTDTQYF.

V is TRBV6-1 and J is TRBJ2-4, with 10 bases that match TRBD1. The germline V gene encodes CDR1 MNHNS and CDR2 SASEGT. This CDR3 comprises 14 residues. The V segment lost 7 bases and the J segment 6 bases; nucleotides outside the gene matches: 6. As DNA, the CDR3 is TGTGCCAGCAACCGGGACAGGGGTTCAAACATTCAGTACTTC. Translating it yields CASNRDRGSNIQYF.

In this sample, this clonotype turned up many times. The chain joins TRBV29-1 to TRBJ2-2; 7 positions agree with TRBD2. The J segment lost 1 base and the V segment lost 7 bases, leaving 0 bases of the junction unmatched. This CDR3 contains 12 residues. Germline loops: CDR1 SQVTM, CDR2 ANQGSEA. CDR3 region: CSGGGNTGELFF. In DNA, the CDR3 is TGCAGCGGCGGGGGGAACACCGGGGAGCTGTTTTTT.

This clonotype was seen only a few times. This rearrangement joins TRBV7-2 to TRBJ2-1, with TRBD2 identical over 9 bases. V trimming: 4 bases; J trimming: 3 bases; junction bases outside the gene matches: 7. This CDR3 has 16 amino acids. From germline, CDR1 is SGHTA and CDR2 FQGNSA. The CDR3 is CASSSTQTSGYNEQFF. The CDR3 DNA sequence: TGTGCCAGCAGCTCGACCCAGACTAGCGGCTACAATGAGCAGTTCTTC.

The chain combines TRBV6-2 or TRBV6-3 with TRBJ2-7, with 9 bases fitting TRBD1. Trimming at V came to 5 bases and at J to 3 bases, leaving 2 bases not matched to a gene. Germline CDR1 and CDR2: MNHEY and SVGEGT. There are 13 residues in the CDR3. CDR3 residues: CASSTGGIYEQYF. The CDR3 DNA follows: TGTGCCAGCAGTACAGGGGGCATCTACGAGCAGTACTTC.